The entry that follows covers one TCR beta chain sequence. The antigen is not known. Treatment here: oral pan-JAK inhibitor, 5-10 mg twice daily. Using a FACSAria, the CD4+ and CD8+ T cells were sorted from the PBMCs. Germline V gene sequence: CDR1 MGHDK, CDR2 SYGVNS. The CDR3 extends over 14 amino acids. Deletions cut 6 bases from V and 2 bases from J, with 12 bases between. These data come from a study of CD8+ T cells in alopecia areata. Study-wide context: Among treated patients, oral tofacitinib was administered at 5 to 10 mg twice daily.

General study results and limits: Persistence in scalp and blood during tofacitinib was observed for many expanded lesional clones.

Sequencing templates came from extracted RNA that was reverse transcribed into cDNA. Only in-frame clones appear in the TCRdb table, and some are missing; sequencing was by immunoSEQ multiplex PCR. Of around 200,000 clones listed, around half are singletons. The J gene is TRBJ2-3, the V gene TRBV25-1, with unresolved D. Sequences were derived from CD8+ T cells sorted from blood, sampled at week 24, from a patient treated with tofacitinib. The receptor comes from a human donor with alopecia areata. CDR3: CASSRTFLTDTQYF. CDR3 DNA: TGTGCCAGCAGCAGGACCTTCCTCACAGATACGCAGTATTTT.